These T cell receptor beta chains were read from a single sample in a study of CD4 T cells in relation to SARS-CoV-2 and coronaviruses. These receptors have no identified antigens. Sequencing was performed with immunoSEQ multiplex PCR; in TCRdb, only in-frame clones are kept and a portion is missing. The data contain 25,000 to 30,000 clones, roughly 66% of them singletons. The sample was CD4+ T cells from PBMCs, cultured in vitro. The origin of the receptors is a human donor in good health. CDR3s leave out the opening cysteine and the closing phenylalanine or tryptophan. Each record gives: CDR3 protein, D gene, V gene. D genes are given only for firm matches.

CDR3aa: ASSAGEGGWETQY
d_gene: TRBD2
v_gene: TRBV2

CDR3aa: ASIRGYEQY
d_gene: -
v_gene: TRBV2

CDR3aa: ASSTDPGEQY
d_gene: -
v_gene: TRBV7-2

CDR3aa: ASREQSGGKTQY
d_gene: -
v_gene: TRBV5-1

CDR3aa: ASSPSDRTGYT
d_gene: -
v_gene: TRBV7-2

CDR3aa: ASSYSDRTGNTIY
d_gene: -
v_gene: TRBV6-5

CDR3aa: ASSWTGTNEKLF
d_gene: -
v_gene: TRBV5-6

CDR3aa: ASSGGHLTGELF
d_gene: -
v_gene: TRBV2

CDR3aa: ASSTGLAGVAYNEQF
d_gene: TRBD2
v_gene: TRBV5-4

CDR3aa: ATKRSGDTEAF
d_gene: -
v_gene: TRBV6-5

CDR3aa: ASSFKGDLRYYEQY
d_gene: -
v_gene: TRBV7-2

CDR3aa: ANPPGHTALRAKNIQY
d_gene: -
v_gene: TRBV5-8

CDR3aa: ASTGLAGIEGEQY
d_gene: TRBD2
v_gene: TRBV2

CDR3aa: ASSLDLQKGQGAYEQY
d_gene: TRBD1
v_gene: TRBV11-2

CDR3aa: ASSNASY
d_gene: -
v_gene: TRBV21-1

CDR3aa: ASSELSLETGELF
d_gene: -
v_gene: TRBV2

CDR3aa: ASSQVLATGELF
d_gene: -
v_gene: TRBV3-1/TRBV3-2

CDR3aa: ASSHGTVANVLT
d_gene: TRBD1
v_gene: TRBV7-8

CDR3aa: ASSTGTQRTGELF
d_gene: -
v_gene: TRBV5-1

CDR3aa: ASTPSPGVNEKLF
d_gene: -
v_gene: TRBV19

CDR3aa: AWQDRTRGYGYT
d_gene: -
v_gene: TRBV30

CDR3aa: ASSLEQGSYNEQF
d_gene: TRBD1
v_gene: TRBV7-2

CDR3aa: ASSPGDGNYNEQF
d_gene: -
v_gene: TRBV9

CDR3aa: ASSYSISTDTQY
d_gene: -
v_gene: TRBV6-6

CDR3aa: ASSFWRGYNEQF
d_gene: TRBD2
v_gene: TRBV7-9

CDR3aa: AARLMGNTEAF
d_gene: -
v_gene: TRBV7-9

CDR3aa: ASSWEVSSYNEQF
d_gene: -
v_gene: TRBV5-1

CDR3aa: ASSIGADSYNEQF
d_gene: -
v_gene: TRBV19

CDR3aa: ASSPMAGGEQPQH
d_gene: TRBD1
v_gene: TRBV7-8

CDR3aa: ASLSQRGPYEQY
d_gene: TRBD2
v_gene: TRBV2

CDR3aa: ASSQGGPAIYEQY
d_gene: -
v_gene: TRBV4-1

CDR3aa: ASSSSGGVGETQY
d_gene: -
v_gene: TRBV27

CDR3aa: ATGTEYTYEQY
d_gene: TRBD1
v_gene: TRBV2

CDR3aa: ASRPGLASAEQF
d_gene: TRBD2
v_gene: TRBV5-1

CDR3aa: ASSFIGQGIDTQY
d_gene: TRBD1
v_gene: TRBV11-2

CDR3aa: ASSLWPQPQGAHGYT
d_gene: TRBD1
v_gene: TRBV7-9

CDR3aa: ASSESRVGGSPLH
d_gene: -
v_gene: TRBV7-2

CDR3aa: ASSFRQGAMITEAF
d_gene: TRBD1
v_gene: TRBV5-6

CDR3aa: ASSPTTVGIQY
d_gene: -
v_gene: TRBV4-3

CDR3aa: ASDRSQSGDNEQF
d_gene: TRBD2
v_gene: TRBV5-5

CDR3aa: ASSSGGPFEETQY
d_gene: TRBD2
v_gene: TRBV5-1

CDR3aa: SVDRGGSTEAF
d_gene: -
v_gene: TRBV29-1

CDR3aa: ASSPDRAPTYEQY
d_gene: TRBD1
v_gene: TRBV5-1

CDR3aa: ASSQEGGTGNYGYT
d_gene: -
v_gene: TRBV4-2

CDR3aa: ASIPRTGNSYNEQF
d_gene: TRBD1
v_gene: TRBV7-2

CDR3aa: ASSLLLAGAPGELF
d_gene: TRBD2
v_gene: TRBV11-2

CDR3aa: ASSLNRVVPSYEQY
d_gene: -
v_gene: TRBV7-2

CDR3aa: ASSAGTSGFTDTQY
d_gene: TRBD2
v_gene: TRBV5-1

CDR3aa: ASSLTGSYGYT
d_gene: TRBD1
v_gene: TRBV5-4

CDR3aa: ASGLPGGGDNSPLH
d_gene: -
v_gene: TRBV2

CDR3aa: ASSLDHGSPLH
d_gene: -
v_gene: TRBV11-3

CDR3aa: ASSPYGTSGADTQY
d_gene: TRBD2
v_gene: TRBV27

CDR3aa: ASSSHRGMNTEAF
d_gene: TRBD1
v_gene: TRBV7-2

CDR3aa: ASRHRANYGYT
d_gene: -
v_gene: TRBV12-3/TRBV12-4

CDR3aa: ASSPPGGVYMNTEAF
d_gene: -
v_gene: TRBV14

CDR3aa: ASSVARIGGGEQF
d_gene: -
v_gene: TRBV9

CDR3aa: SVGDSNQPQH
d_gene: -
v_gene: TRBV29-1

CDR3aa: ASSSRLISSYNEQF
d_gene: -
v_gene: TRBV11-2